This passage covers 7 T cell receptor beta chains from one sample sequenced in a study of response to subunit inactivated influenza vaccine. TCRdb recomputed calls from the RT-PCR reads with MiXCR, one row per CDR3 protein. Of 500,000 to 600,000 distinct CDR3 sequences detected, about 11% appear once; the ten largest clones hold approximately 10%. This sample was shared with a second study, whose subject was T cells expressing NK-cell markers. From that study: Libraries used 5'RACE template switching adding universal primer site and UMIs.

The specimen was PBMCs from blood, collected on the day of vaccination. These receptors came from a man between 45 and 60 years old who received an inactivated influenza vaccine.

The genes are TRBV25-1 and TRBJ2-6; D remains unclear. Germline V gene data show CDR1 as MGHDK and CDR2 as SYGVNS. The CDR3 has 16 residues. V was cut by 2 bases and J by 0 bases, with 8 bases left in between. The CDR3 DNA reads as TGTGCCAGCAGTGAAGCAACTCGCTCTGGGGCCAACGTCCTGACTTTC. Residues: CASSEATRSGANVLTF.

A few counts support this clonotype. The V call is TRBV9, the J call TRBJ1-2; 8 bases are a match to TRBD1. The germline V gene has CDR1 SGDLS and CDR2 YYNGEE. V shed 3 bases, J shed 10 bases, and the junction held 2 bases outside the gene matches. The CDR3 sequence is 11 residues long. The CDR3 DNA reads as TGTGCCAGCAGCGCACAGGGGGACTACACCTTC. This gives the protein CASSAQGDYTF.

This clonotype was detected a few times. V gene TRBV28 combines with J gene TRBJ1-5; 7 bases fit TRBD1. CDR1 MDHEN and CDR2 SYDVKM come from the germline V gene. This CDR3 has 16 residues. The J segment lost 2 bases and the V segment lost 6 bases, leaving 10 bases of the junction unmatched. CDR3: CASRTTVGQGNQPQHF. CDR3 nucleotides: TGTGCCAGCAGAACTACTGTTGGACAGGGCAATCAGCCCCAGCATTTT.

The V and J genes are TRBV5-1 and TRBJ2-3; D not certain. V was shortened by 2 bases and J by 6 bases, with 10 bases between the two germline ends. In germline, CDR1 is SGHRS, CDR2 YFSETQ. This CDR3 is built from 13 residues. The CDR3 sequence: CASSFTSADTQYF. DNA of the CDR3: TGCGCCAGCAGCTTTACGTCGGCGGATACGCAGTATTTT.

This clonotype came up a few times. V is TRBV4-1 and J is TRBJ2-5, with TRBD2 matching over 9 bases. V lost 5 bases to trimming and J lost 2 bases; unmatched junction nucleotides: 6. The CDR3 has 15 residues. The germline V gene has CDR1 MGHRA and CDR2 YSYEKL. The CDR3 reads CASSTPSGVQETQYF. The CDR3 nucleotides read TGCGCCAGCAGCACCCCTAGCGGGGTACAAGAGACCCAGTACTTC.

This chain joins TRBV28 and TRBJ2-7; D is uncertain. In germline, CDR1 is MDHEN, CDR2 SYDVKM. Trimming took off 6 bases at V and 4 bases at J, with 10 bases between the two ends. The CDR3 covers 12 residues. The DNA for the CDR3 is TGTGCCAGCAGCATCGTCTCTTACGAGCAGTACTTC. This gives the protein CASSIVSYEQYF.

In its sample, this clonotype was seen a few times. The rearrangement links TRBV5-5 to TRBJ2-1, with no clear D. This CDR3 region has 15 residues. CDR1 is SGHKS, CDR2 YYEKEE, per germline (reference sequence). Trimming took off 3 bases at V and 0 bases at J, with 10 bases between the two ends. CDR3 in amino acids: CASSSTWDSYNEQFF. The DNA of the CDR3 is TGTGCCAGCAGCTCAACGTGGGACTCCTACAATGAGCAGTTCTTC.